Sequencing of this T cell receptor beta chain was carried out in a study of cytomegalovirus exposure and HLA in healthy donors. Study-level findings and limits: An assumption of roughly uniform sequencing depth across donors underlay the presence/absence analyses. An analysis was carried out later, and it reportedly showed fewer N-insertions in an Asian-associated ancestry cluster than the approximately 700-donor mean. Later analysis associated a missense DCLRE1C variant with TCR beta V- and J-gene trimming. Judged likely to be a sequencing artifact was a cluster of highly shared sequence variants.

CDR3 length equals 12 residues. Per the germline V gene, CDR1 is SEHNR and CDR2 is FQNEAQ (reference sequence). Comment on this clone: The antigen remains undetermined. One end of the junction fails to match germline, which may point to a read error.

Both 60 Vbeta primers and 13 Jbeta primers went into the PCR. Method: immunoSEQ multiplex PCR; TCRdb's copy keeps in-frame clones and lacks some. The sample lists about 120,000 clones, over 60% occurring once. The sequencing input was PBMCs. This chain uses TRBV7-9 with TRBJ1-1; D is uncertain. The clonotype comes from a woman aged 25 to 39 in good health and CMV-seronegative. CDR3 bases: TGTTCCAGCAGCTATTCTAACACTGAAGCTTTCTTT. Protein sequence: CSSSYSNTEAFF.